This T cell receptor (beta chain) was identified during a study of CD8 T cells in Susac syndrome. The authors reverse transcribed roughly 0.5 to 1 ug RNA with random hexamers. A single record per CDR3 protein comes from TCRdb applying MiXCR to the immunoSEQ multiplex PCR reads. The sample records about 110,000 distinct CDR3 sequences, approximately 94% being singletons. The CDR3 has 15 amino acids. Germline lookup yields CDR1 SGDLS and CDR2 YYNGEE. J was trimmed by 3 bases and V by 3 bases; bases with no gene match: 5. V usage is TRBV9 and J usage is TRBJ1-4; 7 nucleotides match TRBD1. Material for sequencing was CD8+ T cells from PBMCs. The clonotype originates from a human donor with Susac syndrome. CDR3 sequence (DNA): TGTGCCAGCAGCGCGACAGGGACCCCTAATGAAAAACTGTTTTTT. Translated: CASSATGTPNEKLFF.